What follows is one T cell receptor beta chain and its context. As yet, its antigen is unknown. The data were taken from a study of shared clonotypes between healthy human individuals. Per the germline V gene, CDR1 is SGHRS and CDR2 is YFSETQ. The V segment lost 0 bases and the J segment 8 bases; nucleotides outside the gene matches: 5. The CDR3 sequence is 15 residues long. Study-level findings and limits: It was the non-shared clonotypes that had lower generation probabilities than clonotypes shared by all four donors. Sorted-subset sequencing was shown by rarefaction to be incomplete despite large depth. Roughly 5% of naive CD4 clonotypes were common to several donors.

Using immunoSEQ multiplex PCR, the repertoire was profiled, and TCRdb retains in-frame clones only, with some absent. The table has about 670,000 clones, about two thirds seen once. The chain combines TRBV5-1 with TRBJ1-4, with 9 bases fitting TRBD1. What was sequenced was memory CD4+ T cells sorted from blood. The subset denotes: CD45RA-negative fraction. This receptor was taken from a woman aged 25-40 years in good health. CDR3 sequence: CASSLGDRDLEKLFF. CDR3 sequence (DNA): TGCGCCAGCAGCTTGGGGGACAGGGACTTAGAAAAACTGTTTTTT.